The T cell receptor (beta chain) under discussion was sequenced for a study of molecular identifiers for immune sequencing clone quantification. Study overall: The replicate experiment used RNA from approximately 20,000 or 100,000 naive CD8 cells. This RNA was split into five aliquots, and four of them were sequenced.

A remark on this clonotype: The target antigen is unknown. A read error may account for a junction end that differs from germline.

Germline CDR1 and CDR2: MNHEY and SMNVEV (reference sequence). The CDR3 is 13 amino acids. Investigators produced naive CD8 libraries from about 19,000 to 1,100,000 sorted cells, drawing on 10%, 30% or 50% RNA. Regarding the study as a whole: Spike-in Jurkat TCR RNA from a single cell reportedly registered among about 1 million naive cells.

TCRdb passed the PCR reads through MiXCR, listing each CDR3 protein once. The sample holds 100,000 or so distinct CDR3 sequences, 36% seen once. The sequence was obtained from a human donor in good health. Some libraries in this study had Jurkat cell RNA spiked in. The chain couples TRBV27 to TRBJ2-1, with a weak D call TRBD2 (6 bases). The specimen was naive CD8+ T cells from blood, with Jurkat cell RNA spiked in. Subset: FACS-sorted CD8+CD4-CCR7+CD45RA+ naive T cells. The CDR3 DNA reads TGTGCCAGCAGTTTACTGAAAGGGACTGAGCAGATCTTC. It translates to CASSLLKGTEQIF.